One and the same sample provided the 14 T cell receptor beta chains below, sequenced in a study of shared clonotypes between healthy human individuals. Repertoires were generated with immunoSEQ multiplex PCR, while TCRdb's copy carries only in-frame clones and drops some. The data show more than 2 million clones, around 95% seen once. Sequences were obtained from naive CD4+ T cells sorted from blood. Subset indicated: CD45RA+ positively selected. These receptors were obtained from a man between 18 and 29 years old in good health.

The chain joins TRBV11-2 to TRBJ2-3; D tentatively reads TRBD1 or TRBD2 (5 bases each). V dropped 4 bases and J dropped 6 bases, with 14 bases sitting between them. There are 14 residues in the CDR3. Germline lookup yields CDR1 SGHAT and CDR2 FQNNGV. In nucleotides, the CDR3 is TGTGCCAGCAGCTCTGGGACCCCGGGTGATACGCAGTATTTT. This gives the protein CASSSGTPGDTQYF.

The chain carries TRBV25-1 and TRBJ1-2; weak D call: TRBD1 (6 bases). Germline lookup yields CDR1 MGHDK and CDR2 SYGVNS. Trimming removed 6 bases from V and 1 base from J, with 9 bases in between. This CDR3 is 13 amino acids long. Here the CDR3 reads CASSGQFNYGYTF. CDR3 in DNA: TGTGCCAGCAGCGGACAGTTTAACTATGGCTACACCTTC.

The J gene is TRBJ2-7, the V gene TRBV5-1; D tentatively fits TRBD1 or TRBD2 (5 bases each). The germline gives CDR1 SGHRS, CDR2 YFSETQ. The CDR3 is made up of 16 amino acids. V was pared by 5 bases and J by 0 bases, with 18 bases between. The DNA for the CDR3 is TGCGCCAGCAGAAATGGCCTCGGGGCTAGCTCCTACGAGCAGTACTTC. Amino acid sequence: CASRNGLGASSYEQYF.

The rearrangement joins TRBV10-1 to TRBJ2-1, with D possibly TRBD2 on 5 matching bases. The CDR3 covers 14 residues. Trimming took 3 bases from V and 3 from J, leaving 9 bases between them. Looked up from germline, CDR1 is WNHNN and CDR2 is SYGVQD (reference sequence). The CDR3, as DNA: TGCGCCAGCAGTGAATCGGACTTCTACAATGAGCAGTTCTTC. As protein: CASSESDFYNEQFF.

The chain is built from TRBV7-9 and TRBJ2-1; no clear D. V was shortened by 5 bases and J by 7 bases, with 6 bases between the two germline ends. The V gene's germline CDR1 is SEHNR and CDR2 FQNEAQ (reference sequence). This CDR3 has 11 amino acids. CDR3 nucleotide sequence: TGTGCCAGCAGCCGACATAATGAGCAGTTCTTC. It yields the protein CASSRHNEQFF.

The genes are TRBV5-5 and TRBJ2-7; 7 nucleotides line up with TRBD1. Per germline, CDR1 SGHKS and CDR2 YYEKEE (reference sequence). This CDR3 has 15 residues. V was clipped by 2 bases and J by 4 bases; unmatched bases: 9. The CDR3 reads CASSLGSSGGYEQYF. In DNA form, the CDR3 reads TGTGCCAGCAGCTTAGGTTCCTCAGGGGGATACGAGCAGTACTTC.

CDR3 coding DNA: TGTGCCAGTAGTGCCTCAGACTTGGGCACTGAAGCTTTCTTT. Protein sequence: CASSASDLGTEAFF. The chain carries TRBV19 and TRBJ1-1; D call uncertain. Germline V lookup: CDR1 LNHDA, CDR2 SQIVND (reference sequence). The CDR3 contains 14 residues. V was shortened by 5 bases and J by 4 bases, with 14 bases between the two germline ends.

The genes are TRBV7-2 and TRBJ1-1; TRBD1 matches at 8 bases. The CDR3 contains 13 residues. Germline trimming cut 3 bases from V and 11 bases from J; bases unmatched to any gene: 8. CDR1 is SGHTA, CDR2 FQGNSA, per germline. DNA of the CDR3: TGTGCCAGCAGCTTCTTCCAGGGGGCCGTCGCTTTCTTT. Amino acid sequence: CASSFFQGAVAFF.

This sequence joins TRBV5-4 and TRBJ2-2; D uncertain. Germline lookup yields CDR1 SGHNT and CDR2 YYREEE (reference sequence). V lost 2 bases to trimming and J lost 1 base, with 6 bases between them. CDR3 length: 14 residues. The CDR3: CASSFQQNTGELFF. In DNA, the CDR3 is TGTGCCAGCAGCTTCCAGCAGAACACCGGGGAGCTGTTTTTT.

J is TRBJ2-7 and V is TRBV30; 8 nucleotides match TRBD1. V lost 3 bases to trimming and J lost 3 bases; unmatched junction nucleotides: 7. Per the germline V gene, CDR1 is GTSNPN and CDR2 is SVGIG (reference sequence). This CDR3 is built from 14 residues. The CDR3 loop is CAWSWGQVLYEQYF. The CDR3 nucleotides are TGTGCCTGGAGCTGGGGACAGGTTCTCTACGAGCAGTACTTC. Looking up the rest from reference TRBV30 and TRBJ2-7 gives the full variable domain: SQTIHQWPATLVQPVGSPLSLECTVEGTSNPNLYWYRQAAGRGLQLLFYSVGIGQISSEVPQNLSASRPQDRQFILSSKKLLLSDSGFYLCAWSWGQVLYEQYFGPGTRLTVT.

The chain employs TRBV28 and TRBJ1-2, with TRBD1 as a possible D gene (5 bases). Germline lookup yields CDR1 MDHEN and CDR2 SYDVKM. The CDR3 is 15 residues long. The V and J ends lost 5 bases and 8 bases respectively, with 21 bases between them. CDR3 in DNA: TGTGCCAGCAGTCCCCGCGAGGGGAAGGTGAAAGGCTACACCTTC. It codes for CASSPREGKVKGYTF.

V is TRBV7-9 and J is TRBJ2-6; D possibly corresponds to TRBD2 (7 bases). V was shortened by 7 bases and J by 0 bases, with 16 bases between the two germline ends. Per germline, CDR1 SEHNR and CDR2 FQNEAQ (reference sequence). CDR3 length: 17 residues. This CDR3 reads CASIGGLPSSGANVLTF. CDR3 sequence (DNA): TGTGCCAGCATCGGGGGGCTACCGAGCTCTGGGGCCAACGTCCTGACTTTC.

The chain has TRBV11-2 and TRBJ1-2; unclear D gene. V was clipped by 1 base and J by 4 bases, with 7 bases between them. The CDR3 loop spans 13 amino acids. The germline gives CDR1 SGHAT, CDR2 FQNNGV. In DNA, the CDR3 is TGTGCCAGCAGCTTAGGACACCCCTATGGCTACACCTTC. This codes for CASSLGHPYGYTF.

The J gene is TRBJ2-3, the V gene TRBV11-2; perhaps TRBD2 as D (5 bases). Trimming stripped 1 base from V and 5 bases from J, with 13 bases between. The CDR3 has 15 amino acids. CDR1 is SGHAT and CDR2 is FQNNGV in the germline V gene. The CDR3 sequence is CASSLGDYLGDTQYF. The CDR3 DNA follows: TGTGCCAGCAGCTTAGGCGACTATCTCGGAGATACGCAGTATTTT.